The 5 T cell receptor beta chains below were found in one sample sequenced in a study of blood T cell repertoires in COVID-19. Sequenced by immunoSEQ multiplex PCR; TCRdb stores in-frame clones only, minus some. The table lists about 120,000 clones, roughly three quarters of them singletons, with 3.5% to 4.5% in the top ten. Sequencing was done on a sample of peripheral blood. These receptors were collected from a woman aged 80 or over with acute or convalescent COVID-19.

The V and J genes are TRBV4-2 and TRBJ2-1, with 13 bases fitting TRBD2. Per the germline V gene, CDR1 is LGHNA and CDR2 is YNFKEQ. After removal of 1 base from V and 5 bases from J, the junction contained 5 bases not matched to a gene. The CDR3 has 17 residues. The CDR3 nucleotides read TGTGCCAGCAGCCAAGCCTCGGGACTAGCGGGGCACAATGAGCAGTTCTTC. It encodes CASSQASGLAGHNEQFF.

The chain joins TRBV6-5 to TRBJ1-3; D is perhaps TRBD1 (5 bases). The CDR3 runs 13 residues. Deletions cut 6 bases from V and 9 bases from J, with 15 bases between. Germline CDR1 reads MNHEY; CDR2 reads SVGAGI. Written as DNA, the CDR3 is TGTGCCAGCAGACCCGACAGAACGGGCACCATATATTTT. This sequence encodes CASRPDRTGTIYF.

This clone was picked up a small number of times. The chain links TRBV6-6 to TRBJ1-5, with a possible D match to TRBD1 (6 bases). Germline V gene lookup returns CDR1 MNHNY and CDR2 SVGAGI (reference sequence). V was pared by 5 bases and J by 10 bases, with 12 bases between. The CDR3 totals 12 residues. The CDR3 spells CASSETGGPQHF. The CDR3 DNA reads as TGTGCCAGCAGTGAGACAGGAGGACCCCAGCATTTT.

This chain connects TRBV5-4 to TRBJ2-2; 8 nucleotides line up with TRBD1. CDR3 length: 15 residues. Germline V gives CDR1 SGHNT, CDR2 YYREEE (reference sequence). V dropped 4 bases and J dropped 6; count of bases not matched to a gene: 8. The CDR3 here is CASSPPGQVPGELFF. DNA for the CDR3: TGTGCCAGCAGCCCCCCGGGACAGGTGCCCGGGGAGCTGTTTTTT.

This clone was observed once. V and J are TRBV7-2 and TRBJ1-5; D is unclear. The V gene lost 1 base and the J gene lost 0 bases, with 10 bases spanning the gap. The CDR3 totals 16 residues. From germline, CDR1 is SGHTA and CDR2 FQGNSA. CDR3 residues: CASSLGAGRSNQPQHF. CDR3 in DNA: TGTGCCAGCAGCTTAGGGGCAGGCCGTAGCAATCAGCCCCAGCATTTT.